A single sample gave rise to the 13 T cell receptor beta chains below, sequenced in a study of vaccination effects on CD4 cells after COVID-19. Scientists isolated CD4+ T cells after an approximately ten-day culture period ended. These receptors' targets are unknown. Generated by immunoSEQ multiplex PCR, the TCRdb table keeps only in-frame clones and is missing some. The sample holds some 50,000 clones; around 74% are singletons and the top ten take 8.6%. Sequences were derived from CD4+ T cells from PBMCs cultured without peptide, sampled before COVID-19 vaccination. The receptor set was obtained from a human donor who had a prior SARS-CoV-2 infection.

V and J are TRBV19 and TRBJ2-3; D is uncertain. The V end was cut by 3 bases, the J end by 4 bases, with 14 bases between. This CDR3 contains 15 residues. Germline CDR1 reads LNHDA; CDR2 reads SQIVND (reference sequence). DNA for the CDR3: TGTGCCAGTAGTATTCTGATTATGGATGCAGATACGCAGTATTTT. Translation: CASSILIMDADTQYF.

This chain joins TRBV19 and TRBJ2-2, with TRBD1 matching 8 bases. This CDR3 region has 16 residues. CDR1 and CDR2 from the germline V gene are LNHDA and SQIVND (reference sequence). With V trimmed by 7 bases and J by 1 base, 8 bases remained unmatched. The CDR3 nucleotides read TGTGCCAGTACCTTCTCCGGGACAGGGAACACCGGGGAGCTGTTTTTT. Its protein product is CASTFSGTGNTGELFF.

The chain links TRBV6-5 to TRBJ1-6; the D is unclear. The CDR3 contains 14 residues. The V end lost 7 bases, the J end lost 8 bases, and 15 bases lay between the germline ends. Germline V gene data show CDR1 as MNHEY and CDR2 as SVGAGI. The CDR3 protein is CASTPGLVDSPLHF. The CDR3 DNA follows: TGTGCCAGCACCCCGGGCTTAGTGGATTCACCCCTCCACTTT.

This clone is a singleton in its sample. V is TRBV5-1 and J is TRBJ1-3; D gene ambiguous. Trimming left V 4 bases short and J 8 bases short, with 16 bases between. The CDR3 contains 14 residues. The germline gives CDR1 SGHRS, CDR2 YFSETQ. This CDR3 is CASSADPPTDTIYF. CDR3 DNA sequence: TGCGCCAGCAGCGCGGACCCCCCCACGGACACCATATATTTT. The full variable domain, in which reference TRBV5-1 and TRBJ1-3 provide the parts outside the CDR3, is KAGVTQTPRYLIKTRGQQVTLSCSPISGHRSVSWYQQTPGQGLQFLFEYFSETQRNKGNFPGRFSGRQFSNSRSEMNVSTLELGDSALYLCASSADPPTDTIYFGEGSWLTVV.

This chain connects TRBV12-3 or TRBV12-4 to TRBJ1-5; D possibly corresponds to TRBD1 (6 bases). This CDR3 has 12 amino acids. Between the trimmed V and J ends, which lost 2 bases and 11 bases, there was a span of 10 bases. CDR3 DNA: TGTGCCAGCAGTTTAAGTAGGGGGACCCAGCATTTT. Encoded protein: CASSLSRGTQHF.

The CDR3 nucleotides read TGCAGTGTTAGTAGAGGGAGCCTAGCGGGAGAAAAGCAGTACTTC. As protein: CSVSRGSLAGEKQYF. The chain combines TRBV20-1 with TRBJ2-7, with 10 bases identical to TRBD2. V was clipped by 7 bases and J by 8 bases; unmatched bases: 17. CDR1 DFQATT and CDR2 SNEGSKA come from the germline V gene (reference sequence). CDR3 size: 15 residues.

There are a few counts of this clone. The rearrangement uses TRBV2 and TRBJ1-6, with D possibly TRBD1 on 6 matching bases. V was cut by 5 bases and J by 7 bases, with 12 bases left in between. This CDR3 is 14 amino acids long. The V gene's germline CDR1 is SNHLY and CDR2 FYNNEI. The CDR3 sequence is CASSTGSGNSPLHF. CDR3 DNA sequence: TGTGCCAGCAGTACAGGGTCAGGAAATTCACCCCTCCACTTT.

Here the CDR3 reads CSASRGLGYEQYF. The CDR3 nucleotides are TGCAGTGCTAGTAGGGGTCTTGGGTACGAGCAGTACTTC. This rearrangement joins TRBV20-1 to TRBJ2-7; TRBD1 is a possible D gene (5 bases). V was cut by 3 bases and J by 4 bases, with 13 bases left in between. CDR1 and CDR2 from the germline V gene are DFQATT and SNEGSKA (reference sequence). The CDR3 is 13 amino acids.

A few counts support this clone. The V and J genes are TRBV23-1 and TRBJ2-5, with 7 bases identical to TRBD2. TRBV23-1 is classed as an ORF, of uncertain function. The J segment lost 2 bases and the V segment lost 3 bases, leaving 21 bases of the junction unmatched. This CDR3 has 20 residues. The CDR3 region is CASSQPPLRRRGISQETQYF. As DNA, the CDR3 is TGCGCCAGCAGTCAGCCCCCCCTACGTCGGCGGGGGATATCACAAGAGACCCAGTACTTC.

This chain joins TRBV5-1 and TRBJ1-3; D is uncertain. V was trimmed by 0 bases and J by 2 bases, leaving 6 bases between them. The CDR3 sequence is 14 residues long. The germline V gene has CDR1 SGHRS and CDR2 YFSETQ. CDR3 protein: CASSLVGPGNTIYF. As DNA, the CDR3 is TGCGCCAGCAGCTTGGTCGGGCCTGGAAACACCATATATTTT.

This clone has more than one count but fewer than ten. The chain joins TRBV19 to TRBJ1-5; D may be TRBD1 (6 bases). CDR3 size: 13 residues. Looked up from germline, CDR1 is LNHDA and CDR2 is SQIVND (reference sequence). V was pared by 7 bases and J by 4 bases, with 11 bases between. The chain's CDR3 is CASTIQGNQPQHF. In DNA form, the CDR3 reads TGTGCCAGTACCATACAGGGAAATCAGCCCCAGCATTTT.

The chain joins TRBV5-1 to TRBJ2-3; TRBD2 might be the D (5 bases). This CDR3 contains 16 residues. Germline CDR1 and CDR2: SGHRS and YFSETQ. V was cut by 1 base and J by 3 bases, with 15 bases left in between. CDR3 in amino acids: CASSLSFAPGTDTQYF. The CDR3 region has the DNA TGCGCCAGCAGCTTGAGTTTTGCGCCGGGGACAGATACGCAGTATTTT.

The chain is built from TRBV5-4 and TRBJ2-6, with D tentatively TRBD1 (6 bases). The V end was cut by 1 base, the J end by 9 bases, with 14 bases between. This CDR3 is 15 amino acids long. Germline loops: CDR1 SGHNT, CDR2 YYREEE (reference sequence). DNA for the CDR3: TGTGCCAGCAGCTTGTCGGCAGGGGAGAGCAACGTCCTGACTTTC. As protein: CASSLSAGESNVLTF. The complete variable domain, with remaining parts taken from reference TRBV5-4 and TRBJ2-6, reads ETGVTQSPTHLIKTRGQQVTLRCSSQSGHNTVSWYQQALGQGPQFIFQYYREEENGRGNFPPRFSGLQFPNYSSELNVNALELDDSALYLCASSLSAGESNVLTFGAGSRLTVL.